This T cell receptor beta chain was identified in a study of cytomegalovirus exposure and HLA in healthy donors. Germline CDR1 is SGHRS and CDR2 is YFSETQ. This CDR3 is 15 amino acids long. V dropped 2 bases and J dropped 3; count of bases not matched to a gene: 7. The sample holds a few counts of this clone. This PCR relied on a set of 60 Vbeta primers and 13 Jbeta primers. Produced via immunoSEQ multiplex PCR; TCRdb's table is partial and in-frame only. The sample carries over 80,000 clones, roughly four fifths recorded once. This chain connects TRBV5-1 to TRBJ2-5, with 7 bases fitting TRBD2. What was sequenced was PBMCs. This TCR was recovered from a man in his forties in good health and CMV-seronegative. CDR3 sequence reads: CASSFYGGSEETQYF. The CDR3, as DNA: TGCGCCAGCAGCTTTTACGGGGGGAGTGAAGAGACCCAGTACTTC.